A selection of T cell receptor beta chains follows, all from one sample in a study of shared T cell receptors in the human thymus. The protocol was immunoSEQ multiplex PCR, while the TCRdb copy is restricted to in-frame clones and leaves out a portion. This table has hundreds of thousands of clones, approximately 90% appearing once. These data also formed part of another study, on human thymus T cells.

Input material: thymocytes. The source of these receptors is a boy less than two years old with a congenital heart defect. CDR3s leave out the opening cysteine and the closing phenylalanine or tryptophan. Fields, in order: V gene, J gene, CDR3 protein.

v_call: TRBV7-8; j_call: TRBJ2-7; cdr3_aa: ASSLGAGAYEQY
v_call: TRBV7-9; j_call: TRBJ2-7; cdr3_aa: ASSVAGCYEQY
v_call: TRBV5-1; j_call: TRBJ2-7; cdr3_aa: ASTGTSISEQY
v_call: TRBV7-6; j_call: TRBJ2-7; cdr3_aa: ASSLGGLAGQY
v_call: TRBV11-1; j_call: TRBJ2-7; cdr3_aa: ASSRQGEPYEQY
v_call: TRBV4-3; j_call: TRBJ2-7; cdr3_aa: ASSQEANYEQY
v_call: TRBV7-8; j_call: TRBJ2-1; cdr3_aa: ASSLGPTGGTRSAYNEQF
v_call: TRBV5-4; j_call: TRBJ2-7; cdr3_aa: ASSLRTRPYEQY
v_call: TRBV30; j_call: TRBJ1-1; cdr3_aa: AWSVVRAETEAF
v_call: TRBV5-1; j_call: TRBJ2-7; cdr3_aa: ASSWTGLNYEQY
v_call: TRBV27; j_call: TRBJ2-1; cdr3_aa: ASSASGSYNEQF
v_call: TRBV19; j_call: TRBJ1-4; cdr3_aa: ASSIDRQGREKLF
v_call: TRBV10-3; j_call: TRBJ2-1; cdr3_aa: AISHMGLAGENEQF
v_call: TRBV4-1; j_call: TRBJ2-3; cdr3_aa: ASSPLAGGGDTQY
v_call: TRBV4-1; j_call: TRBJ1-2; cdr3_aa: ASSQAGVDYGYT
v_call: TRBV21-1; j_call: TRBJ2-2; cdr3_aa: ASSKSLRGGRAGELF
v_call: TRBV4-2; j_call: TRBJ1-2; cdr3_aa: ASSPTGQYYGYT
v_call: TRBV28; j_call: TRBJ1-5; cdr3_aa: ASRGERPQGVPYSNQPQH
v_call: TRBV6-5; j_call: TRBJ1-6; cdr3_aa: ASSYQGNSPLH
v_call: TRBV9; j_call: TRBJ1-5; cdr3_aa: ASSEDRGGQPQH
v_call: TRBV18; j_call: TRBJ1-5; cdr3_aa: ASSPLAGPSNQPQH
v_call: TRBV28; j_call: TRBJ2-1; cdr3_aa: ASSPYRAVSSYNEQF
v_call: TRBV30; j_call: TRBJ2-1; cdr3_aa: AWTSGLFNEQF
v_call: TRBV15; j_call: TRBJ2-3; cdr3_aa: ATSNRLGSSTDTQY
v_call: TRBV28; j_call: TRBJ1-6; cdr3_aa: ASSGQGHHSPLH
v_call: TRBV5-4; j_call: TRBJ2-1; cdr3_aa: ASSPGPGVTREQF
v_call: TRBV27; j_call: TRBJ1-5; cdr3_aa: ASSRGVSNQPQH
v_call: TRBV5-1; j_call: .; cdr3_aa: ASSLDQGNEQY
v_call: TRBV30; j_call: TRBJ2-1; cdr3_aa: AWSVPGRISSYNEQF
v_call: TRBV11-2; j_call: TRBJ2-5; cdr3_aa: ASSSGLAGEGGTQETQY
v_call: TRBV28; j_call: TRBJ2-3; cdr3_aa: ASSPSQGSDTQY
v_call: TRBV6-1; j_call: TRBJ2-7; cdr3_aa: ASKARGGDEQY
v_call: TRBV4-1; j_call: TRBJ2-7; cdr3_aa: ASSQEDICPYEQY
v_call: TRBV6-5; j_call: TRBJ2-7; cdr3_aa: ASSPAGAYTYEQY
v_call: TRBV10-3; j_call: TRBJ1-1; cdr3_aa: AISARLRSPNTEAF
v_call: TRBV19; j_call: TRBJ2-1; cdr3_aa: ASSIGDPTSGRANCNEQF
v_call: TRBV4-3; j_call: TRBJ2-5; cdr3_aa: ASSQDVLGGRREPTQY
v_call: TRBV6-5; j_call: TRBJ1-1; cdr3_aa: ASRHTGHTEAF
v_call: TRBV9; j_call: TRBJ2-7; cdr3_aa: ASSGTGGPHEQY
v_call: TRBV11-2; j_call: TRBJ2-7; cdr3_aa: ASSLPAGTATYEQY
v_call: TRBV30; j_call: TRBJ2-1; cdr3_aa: AWSPKFASGPYNEQF
v_call: TRBV4-2; j_call: TRBJ2-1; cdr3_aa: ASSRTDSSNEQF
v_call: TRBV23-1; j_call: TRBJ2-7; cdr3_aa: ASSQSRALAQVDYEQY
v_call: TRBV27; j_call: TRBJ2-4; cdr3_aa: ASSKNGEGKNIQY
v_call: TRBV13; j_call: TRBJ2-7; cdr3_aa: ASSHSGGKGSYEQY
v_call: TRBV4-2; j_call: TRBJ2-1; cdr3_aa: ASSQGDSSSPRGQHTNEQF
v_call: TRBV25-1; j_call: TRBJ2-1; cdr3_aa: ASSESGGQF
v_call: TRBV7-6; j_call: TRBJ2-1; cdr3_aa: ASSLGLADNSYNEQF
v_call: TRBV14; j_call: TRBJ2-3; cdr3_aa: ASSPAGPLASDTQY
v_call: TRBV7-9; j_call: TRBJ2-7; cdr3_aa: ASSLGNRDRGWEQY
v_call: TRBV18; j_call: TRBJ1-3; cdr3_aa: ASSPVDSSGNTIY